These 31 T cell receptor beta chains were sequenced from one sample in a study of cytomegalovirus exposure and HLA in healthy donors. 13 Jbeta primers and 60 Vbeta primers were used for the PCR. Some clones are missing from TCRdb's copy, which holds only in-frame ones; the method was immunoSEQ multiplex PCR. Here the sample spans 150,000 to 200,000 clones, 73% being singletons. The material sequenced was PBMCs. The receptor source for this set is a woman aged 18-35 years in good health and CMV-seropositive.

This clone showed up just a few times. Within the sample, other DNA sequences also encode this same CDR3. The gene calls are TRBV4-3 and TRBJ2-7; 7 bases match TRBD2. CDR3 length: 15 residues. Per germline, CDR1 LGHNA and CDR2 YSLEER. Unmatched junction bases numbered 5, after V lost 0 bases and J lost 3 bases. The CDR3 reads CASSQDSGGSYEQYF. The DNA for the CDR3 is TGCGCCAGCAGCCAAGATAGTGGCGGGAGCTACGAGCAGTACTTC.

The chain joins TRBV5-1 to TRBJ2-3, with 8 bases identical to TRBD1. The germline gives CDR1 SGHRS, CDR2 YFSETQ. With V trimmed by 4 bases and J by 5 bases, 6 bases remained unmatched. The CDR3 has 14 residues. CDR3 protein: CASSLQGEGDTQYF. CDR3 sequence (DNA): TGCGCCAGCAGCCTACAGGGGGAAGGAGATACGCAGTATTTT.

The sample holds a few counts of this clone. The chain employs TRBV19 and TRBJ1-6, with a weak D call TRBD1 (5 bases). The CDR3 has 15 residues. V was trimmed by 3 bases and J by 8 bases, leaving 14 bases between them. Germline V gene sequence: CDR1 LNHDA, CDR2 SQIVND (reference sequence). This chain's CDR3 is CASSISASGDSPLHF. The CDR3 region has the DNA TGTGCCAGTAGTATTTCCGCTTCGGGGGATTCACCCCTCCACTTT.

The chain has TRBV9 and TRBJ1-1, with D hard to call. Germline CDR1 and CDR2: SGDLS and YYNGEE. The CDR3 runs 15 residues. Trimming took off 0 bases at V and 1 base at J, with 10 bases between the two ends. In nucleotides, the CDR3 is TGTGCCAGCAGCGTAGGAATAATGGCGAACACTGAAGCTTTCTTT. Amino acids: CASSVGIMANTEAFF.

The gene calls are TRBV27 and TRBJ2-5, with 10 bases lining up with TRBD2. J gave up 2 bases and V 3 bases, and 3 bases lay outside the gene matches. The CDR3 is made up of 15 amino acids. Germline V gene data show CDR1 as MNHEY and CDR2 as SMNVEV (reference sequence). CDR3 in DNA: TGTGCCAGCAGTTTTACTAGCGGGGAGCAAGAGACCCAGTACTTC. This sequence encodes CASSFTSGEQETQYF.

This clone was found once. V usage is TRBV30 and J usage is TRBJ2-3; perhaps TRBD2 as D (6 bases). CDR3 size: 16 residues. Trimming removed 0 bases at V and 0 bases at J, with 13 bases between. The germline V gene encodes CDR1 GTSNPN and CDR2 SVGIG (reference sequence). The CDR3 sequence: CAWSVGVRGSTDTQYF. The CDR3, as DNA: TGTGCCTGGAGTGTTGGTGTGCGGGGCAGCACAGATACGCAGTATTTT.

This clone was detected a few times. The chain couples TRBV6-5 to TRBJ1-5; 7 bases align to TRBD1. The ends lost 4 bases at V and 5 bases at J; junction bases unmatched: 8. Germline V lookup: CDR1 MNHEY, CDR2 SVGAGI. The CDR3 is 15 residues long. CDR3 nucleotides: TGTGCCAGCAGTTTGACAGGGATTGGTGATCAGCCCCAGCATTTT. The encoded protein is CASSLTGIGDQPQHF.

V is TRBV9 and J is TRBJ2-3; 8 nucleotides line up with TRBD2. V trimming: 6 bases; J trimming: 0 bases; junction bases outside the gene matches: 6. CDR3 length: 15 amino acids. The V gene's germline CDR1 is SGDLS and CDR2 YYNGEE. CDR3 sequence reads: CASTLTSGSTDTQYF. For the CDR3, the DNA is TGTGCCAGCACCCTAACTAGCGGTAGCACAGATACGCAGTATTTT.

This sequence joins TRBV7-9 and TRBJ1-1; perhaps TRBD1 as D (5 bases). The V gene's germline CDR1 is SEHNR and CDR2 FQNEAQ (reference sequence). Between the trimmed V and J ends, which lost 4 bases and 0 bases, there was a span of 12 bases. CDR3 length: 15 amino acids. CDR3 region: CASSSTWGLNTEAFF. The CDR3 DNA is TGTGCCAGCAGCTCCACCTGGGGCCTGAACACTGAAGCTTTCTTT.

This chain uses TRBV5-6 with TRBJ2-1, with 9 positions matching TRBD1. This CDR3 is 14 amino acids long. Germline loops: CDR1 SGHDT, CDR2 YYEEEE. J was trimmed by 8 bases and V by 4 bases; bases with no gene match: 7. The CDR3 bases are TGTGCCAGCAGCAGAATCGGACAGGGGCATGAGCAGTTCTTC. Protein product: CASSRIGQGHEQFF.

The CDR3 protein is CASSVVEGIEQFF. CDR3 bases: TGTGCCAGCAGCGTAGTGGAGGGGATTGAGCAGTTCTTC. The rearrangement links TRBV9 to TRBJ2-1; weak D call: TRBD2 (6 bases). Trimming stripped 0 bases from V and 9 bases from J, with 10 bases between. Germline V gives CDR1 SGDLS, CDR2 YYNGEE. CDR3 length: 13 amino acids.

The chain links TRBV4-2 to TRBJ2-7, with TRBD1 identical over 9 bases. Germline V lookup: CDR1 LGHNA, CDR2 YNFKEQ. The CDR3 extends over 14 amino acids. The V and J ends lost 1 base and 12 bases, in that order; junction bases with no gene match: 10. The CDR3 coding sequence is TGTGCCAGCAGCCAAGGGGGGACAGGGAAGGAGTCGTACTTC. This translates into CASSQGGTGKESYF.

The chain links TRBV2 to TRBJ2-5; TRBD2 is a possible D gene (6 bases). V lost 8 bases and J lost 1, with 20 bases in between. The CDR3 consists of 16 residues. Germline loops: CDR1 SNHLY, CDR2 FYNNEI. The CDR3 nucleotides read TGTGCCAGCGGACACCTGTTTGGGGGGAGCCAAGAGACCCAGTACTTC. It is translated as CASGHLFGGSQETQYF.

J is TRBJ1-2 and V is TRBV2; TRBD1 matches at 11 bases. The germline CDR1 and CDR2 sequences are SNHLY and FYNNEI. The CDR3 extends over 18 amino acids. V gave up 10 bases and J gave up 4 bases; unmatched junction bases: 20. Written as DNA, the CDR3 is TGTGCCATCTACCTGAATCCGGGACAGGGGGACCCGCTCTATGGCTACACCTTC. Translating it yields CAIYLNPGQGDPLYGYTF.

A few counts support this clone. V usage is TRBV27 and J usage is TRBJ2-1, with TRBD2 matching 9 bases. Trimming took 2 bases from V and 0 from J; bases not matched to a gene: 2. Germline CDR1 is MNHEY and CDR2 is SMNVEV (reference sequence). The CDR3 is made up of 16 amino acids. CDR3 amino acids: CASSLLAGSSYNEQFF. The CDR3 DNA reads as TGTGCCAGCAGTTTACTAGCGGGGAGCTCCTACAATGAGCAGTTCTTC.

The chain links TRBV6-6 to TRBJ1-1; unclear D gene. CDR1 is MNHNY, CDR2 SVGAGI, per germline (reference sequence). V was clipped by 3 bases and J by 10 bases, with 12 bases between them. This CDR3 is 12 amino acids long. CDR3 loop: CASSYGSGGAFF. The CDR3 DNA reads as TGTGCCAGCAGTTATGGTTCGGGAGGAGCTTTCTTT.

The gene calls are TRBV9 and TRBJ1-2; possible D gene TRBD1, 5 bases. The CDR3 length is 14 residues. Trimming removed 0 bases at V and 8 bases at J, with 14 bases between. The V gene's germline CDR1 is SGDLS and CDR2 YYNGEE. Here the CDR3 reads CASSVGSGRGGYTF. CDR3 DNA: TGTGCCAGCAGCGTAGGATCCGGGCGGGGGGGCTACACCTTC.

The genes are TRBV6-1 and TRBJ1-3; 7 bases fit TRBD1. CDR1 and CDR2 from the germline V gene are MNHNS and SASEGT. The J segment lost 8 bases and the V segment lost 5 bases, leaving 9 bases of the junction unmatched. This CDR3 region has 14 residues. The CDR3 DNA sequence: TGTGCCAGCAGTCACACAGGGGCTCCTGACACCATATATTTT. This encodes CASSHTGAPDTIYF.

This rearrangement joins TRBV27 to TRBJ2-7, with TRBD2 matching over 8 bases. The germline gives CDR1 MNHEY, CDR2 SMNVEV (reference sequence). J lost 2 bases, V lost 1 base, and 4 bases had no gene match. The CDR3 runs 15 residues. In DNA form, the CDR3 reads TGTGCCAGCAGTTTATATAGCGGGGTAACCTACGAGCAGTACTTC. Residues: CASSLYSGVTYEQYF.

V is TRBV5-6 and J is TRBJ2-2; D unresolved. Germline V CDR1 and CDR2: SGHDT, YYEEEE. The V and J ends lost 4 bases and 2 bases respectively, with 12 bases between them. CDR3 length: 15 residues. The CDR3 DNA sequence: TGTGCCAGCAGCCCCTCTGCGAGAAACACCGGGGAGCTGTTTTTT. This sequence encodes CASSPSARNTGELFF.

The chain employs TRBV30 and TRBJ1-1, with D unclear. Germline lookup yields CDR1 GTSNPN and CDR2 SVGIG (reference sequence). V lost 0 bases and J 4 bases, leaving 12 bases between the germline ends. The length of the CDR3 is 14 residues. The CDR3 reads CAWSVRIQSTEAFF. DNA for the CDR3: TGTGCCTGGAGTGTACGAATTCAGTCCACTGAAGCTTTCTTT. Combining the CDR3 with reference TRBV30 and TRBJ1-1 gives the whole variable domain SQTIHQWPATLVQPVGSPLSLECTVEGTSNPNLYWYRQAAGRGLQLLFYSVGIGQISSEVPQNLSASRPQDRQFILSSKKLLLSDSGFYLCAWSVRIQSTEAFFGQGTRLTVV.

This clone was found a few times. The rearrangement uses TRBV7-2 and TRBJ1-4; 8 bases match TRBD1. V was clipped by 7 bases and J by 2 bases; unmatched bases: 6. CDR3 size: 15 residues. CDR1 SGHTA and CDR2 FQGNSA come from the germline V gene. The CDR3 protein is CASIVTGATNEKLFF. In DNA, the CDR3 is TGTGCCAGCATTGTGACAGGGGCTACTAATGAAAAACTGTTTTTT.

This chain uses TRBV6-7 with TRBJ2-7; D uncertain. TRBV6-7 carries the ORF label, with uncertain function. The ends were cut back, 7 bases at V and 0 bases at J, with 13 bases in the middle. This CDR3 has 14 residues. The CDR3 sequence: CASIAGGRSYEQYF. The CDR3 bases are TGTGCCAGCATCGCCGGCGGTCGCTCCTACGAGCAGTACTTC.

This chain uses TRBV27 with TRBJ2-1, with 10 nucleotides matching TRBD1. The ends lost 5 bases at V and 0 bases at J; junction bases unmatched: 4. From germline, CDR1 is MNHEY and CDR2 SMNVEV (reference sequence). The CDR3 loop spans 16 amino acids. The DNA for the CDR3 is TGTGCCAGCAGTCGACAGGGGGCGGGCTCCTACAATGAGCAGTTCTTC. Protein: CASSRQGAGSYNEQFF.

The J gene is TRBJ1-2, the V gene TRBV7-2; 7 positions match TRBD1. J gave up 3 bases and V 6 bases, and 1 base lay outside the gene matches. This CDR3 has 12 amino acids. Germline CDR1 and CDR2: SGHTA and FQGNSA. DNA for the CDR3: TGTGCCAGCAGGCAGGGGGACTATGGCTACACCTTC. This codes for CASRQGDYGYTF.

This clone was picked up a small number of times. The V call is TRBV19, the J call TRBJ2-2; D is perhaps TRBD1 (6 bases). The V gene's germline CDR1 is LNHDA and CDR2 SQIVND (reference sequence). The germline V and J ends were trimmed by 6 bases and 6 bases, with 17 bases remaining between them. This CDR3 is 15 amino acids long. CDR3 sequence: CASRGQAGDAGELFF. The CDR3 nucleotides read TGTGCCAGTAGGGGCCAGGCAGGGGACGCCGGGGAGCTGTTTTTT.

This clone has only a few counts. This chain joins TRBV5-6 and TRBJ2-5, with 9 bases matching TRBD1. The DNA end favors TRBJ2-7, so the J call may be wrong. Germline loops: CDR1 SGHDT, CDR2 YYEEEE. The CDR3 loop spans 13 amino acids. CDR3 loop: CASSWGTGSEQYF. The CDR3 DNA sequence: TGTGCCAGCAGCTGGGGGACAGGGAGCGAGCAGTACTTC.

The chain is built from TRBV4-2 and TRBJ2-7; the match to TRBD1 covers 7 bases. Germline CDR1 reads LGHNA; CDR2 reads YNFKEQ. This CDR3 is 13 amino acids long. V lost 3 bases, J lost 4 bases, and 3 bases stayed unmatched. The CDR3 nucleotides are TGTGCCAGCAGCCAGGAACAGGGGTACGAGCAGTACTTC. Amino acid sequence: CASSQEQGYEQYF.

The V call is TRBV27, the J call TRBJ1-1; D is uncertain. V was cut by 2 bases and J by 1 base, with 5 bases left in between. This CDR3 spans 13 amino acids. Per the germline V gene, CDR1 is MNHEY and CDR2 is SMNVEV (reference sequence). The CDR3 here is CASSLHRNTEAFF. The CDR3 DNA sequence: TGTGCCAGCAGTTTACACAGGAACACTGAAGCTTTCTTT.

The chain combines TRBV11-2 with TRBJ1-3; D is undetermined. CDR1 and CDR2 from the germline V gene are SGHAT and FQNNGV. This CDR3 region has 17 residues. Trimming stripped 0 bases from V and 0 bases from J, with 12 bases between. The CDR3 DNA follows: TGTGCCAGCAGCTTAGATAGGAGGCGGGACTCTGGAAACACCATATATTTT. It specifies CASSLDRRRDSGNTIYF.

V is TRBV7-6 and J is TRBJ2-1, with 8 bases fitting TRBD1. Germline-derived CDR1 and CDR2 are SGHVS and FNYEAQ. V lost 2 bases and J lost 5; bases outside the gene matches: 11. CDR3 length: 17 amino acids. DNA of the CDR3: TGTGCCAGCAGCTTATATAAGTCTGGACAGGGTAACAATGAGCAGTTCTTC. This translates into CASSLYKSGQGNNEQFF.